The clone carrying this TCR beta chain was detected once. Its antigen is still unknown. Once RNA had been extracted, it was reverse transcribed into cDNA to act as the sequencing template. Clones were sequenced by immunoSEQ multiplex PCR, and TCRdb holds only the in-frame ones, with some missing. Of 200,000 to 250,000 clones listed, 35% to 40% were seen once; the top ten hold roughly 0.45%. This sample was included in a study of CD8+ T cells in alopecia areata. Study summary: Scoring of treated patients' severity used the percentage of affected scalp area.

Findings of the study overall: Tofacitinib delivered significant drops in scalp clonality and in expanded CD8+ clones among the top 100. Because one nonresponder was included, the link of baseline CD8+ expansion to response is considered uncertain.

Treatment given: oral pan-JAK inhibitor, 5-10 mg twice daily. Sequenced material: CD4+ T cells sorted from blood, taken at roughly week 30, from a patient treated with tofacitinib. The clonotype comes from a human donor with alopecia areata.

The CDR3 loop reads CASSLGGTSTDTQYF. CDR3 in DNA: TGTGCCAGCAGTTTGGGCGGGACTAGCACAGATACGCAGTATTTT. The rearrangement joins TRBV2 to TRBJ2-3, with D possibly being TRBD2 (6 bases). Deletions cut 5 bases from V and 0 bases from J, with 12 bases between. The CDR3 totals 15 residues. Per the germline V gene, CDR1 is SNHLY and CDR2 is FYNNEI.